A selection of T cell receptor beta chains follows, all from one sample in a study of OX40 agonist ivuxolimab in advanced cancers. TCRdb's copy holds only in-frame clones and misses some; the assay was immunoSEQ multiplex PCR. The table records 65,000 or so clones, around 85% of them present only once. The input for sequencing was CD4+ or CD8+ T cells sorted from blood, taken in a trial of the OX40 agonist ivuxolimab. The receptors originated from an adult with an advanced solid tumor such as melanoma, head and neck, liver or kidney cancer. Both conserved end residues are part of each CDR3. Fields, in order: clone size, V gene, D gene, J gene, CDR3 protein, CDR3 DNA. D genes are given only for firm matches. Only part of the rows carry a size: once, few, many, or a class if the clone is expanded.

NA,TRBV18,TRBD1,TRBJ2-1,CASSPDRGYNEQFF,TGTGCCAGCTCACCGGACAGGGGCTACAATGAGCAGTTCTTC
NA,TRBV10-1,TRBD2,TRBJ2-5,CASSRGDGETQYF,TGCGCCAGCAGTCGGGGGGATGGAGAGACCCAGTACTTC
NA,TRBV2,TRBD1,TRBJ2-7,CASSGPGQGSYEQYF,TGTGCCAGCAGTGGACCGGGACAGGGCTCCTACGAGCAGTACTTC
NA,TRBV6-6,NA,TRBJ2-7,CASSFREVGYEQYF,TGTGCCAGCAGTTTCAGGGAAGTCGGCTACGAGCAGTACTTC
NA,TRBV28,NA,TRBJ2-7,CASSLPGPRTAFYEQYF,TGTGCCAGCAGTTTGCCAGGACCTCGGACAGCATTCTACGAGCAGTACTTC
NA,TRBV14,TRBD2,TRBJ2-3,CASSPVRWGGTDTQYF,TGTGCCAGCAGCCCTGTTCGGTGGGGGGGGACAGATACGCAGTATTTT
NA,TRBV10-2,NA,TRBJ2-5,CASRYGRDLQETQYF,TGCGCCAGCAGATACGGTCGAGACCTACAAGAGACCCAGTACTTC
NA,TRBV29-1,NA,TRBJ2-1,CSVASASYNEQFF,TGCAGCGTTGCATCAGCCTCCTACAATGAGCAGTTCTTC
NA,TRBV2,NA,TRBJ1-2,CASSEIGQPGGYGYTF,TGTGCCAGCAGTGAAATAGGCCAGCCTGGGGGCTATGGCTACACCTTC
few,TRBV19,TRBD2,TRBJ2-2,CASSVLAGGETGELFF,TGTGCCAGTAGTGTACTAGCGGGAGGCGAAACCGGGGAGCTGTTTTTT
NA,TRBV18,TRBD2,TRBJ2-2,CASSPMAGLAGANTGELFF,TGTGCCAGCTCACCAATGGCGGGACTAGCGGGAGCGAACACCGGGGAGCTGTTTTTT
NA,TRBV25-1,NA,TRBJ2-4,CASSGRTVENIQYF,TGTGCCAGCAGTGGTCGGACCGTAGAAAACATTCAGTACTTC
NA,TRBV5-5,NA,TRBJ2-7,CASSARSSYEQYF,TGTGCCAGCAGCGCACGGAGCTCCTACGAGCAGTACTTC
once,TRBV9,TRBD1,TRBJ2-1,CASSPGTASSYNEQFF,TGTGCCAGCAGCCCAGGGACAGCCAGCTCCTACAATGAGCAGTTCTTC
NA,TRBV7-9,TRBD1,TRBJ2-7,CASSAGTGVEQYF,TGTGCCAGCAGCGCGGGTACAGGGGTCGAGCAGTACTTC
NA,TRBV19,NA,TRBJ2-1,CASSRGPGFNEQFF,TGTGCCAGTAGTCGGGGCCCCGGGTTCAATGAGCAGTTCTTC
NA,TRBV6-1,NA,TRBJ1-2,CASSYSGVGGYTF,TGTGCCAGCAGTTATTCAGGGGTTGGTGGCTACACCTTC
NA,TRBV15,TRBD2,TRBJ2-7,CATSRDLSGGGIIYEQYF,TGTGCCACCAGCAGAGATCTCTCAGGCGGGGGGATAATTTACGAGCAGTACTTC
NA,TRBV18,NA,TRBJ2-5,CASSPGAQQETQYF,TGTGCCAGCTCACCAGGCGCACAGCAAGAGACCCAGTACTTC
NA,TRBV6-6,TRBD2,TRBJ2-5,CASRGLAEKETQYF,TGTGCCAGCAGGGGACTAGCGGAGAAAGAGACCCAGTACTTC
NA,TRBV2,TRBD2,TRBJ2-5,CASLGGTSGIVQETQYF,TGTGCCAGCTTGGGGGGGACTAGCGGCATTGTTCAAGAGACCCAGTACTTC
NA,TRBV20-1,NA,TRBJ1-2,CSAESPGGYTF,TGCAGTGCTGAGTCTCCGGGTGGCTACACCTTC
NA,TRBV6-1,NA,TRBJ2-7,CASSDRRQPAGEQYF,TGTGCCAGCAGTGATCGGCGGCAGCCGGCGGGCGAGCAGTACTTC
NA,TRBV18,TRBD1,TRBJ1-2,CASSPRDSDGYTF,TGTGCCAGCTCACCAAGGGACAGCGATGGCTACACCTTC
NA,TRBV28,NA,TRBJ2-7,CASSHGTSEQYF,TGTGCCAGCAGTCATGGGACCAGCGAGCAGTACTTC